Shown below are 20 T cell receptor beta chains from a single sample sequenced in a study of early T cells in non-severe SARS-CoV-2 infection. TCRdb independently ran MiXCR on the 5' RACE reads; one entry per CDR3 protein. Among about 55,000 distinct CDR3 sequences listed, about 6.4% were seen once. Sequencing was performed on whole blood, taken at baseline. Receptors originate from an adult who was a healthcare worker with PCR-confirmed SARS-CoV-2 infection or an uninfected control (not recorded which).

There are many counts of this clonotype. The gene calls are TRBV4-3 and TRBJ1-2; D is perhaps TRBD1 (5 bases). The CDR3 is 16 amino acids. Germline values: CDR1 LGHNA, CDR2 YSLEER. The V gene lost 0 bases and the J gene lost 3 bases, with 14 bases spanning the gap. The chain's CDR3 is CASSQDYYATDYGYTF. The CDR3 DNA reads TGCGCCAGCAGCCAAGATTATTATGCGACAGACTATGGCTACACCTTC.

This clonotype came up a few times. This sequence joins TRBV30 and TRBJ1-5, with 9 bases that match TRBD1. Looked up from germline, CDR1 is GTSNPN and CDR2 is SVGIG (reference sequence). J gave up 6 bases and V 3 bases, and 6 bases lay outside the gene matches. This CDR3 comprises 14 residues. CDR3 protein: CAWSQQGASQPQHF. The CDR3 nucleotides are TGTGCCTGGAGCCAACAGGGGGCCAGTCAGCCCCAGCATTTT.

Only one count was recorded for this clonotype. This chain connects TRBV20-1 to TRBJ1-1; D call uncertain. Germline V gene sequence: CDR1 DFQATT, CDR2 SNEGSKA (reference sequence). This CDR3 has 12 residues. V was trimmed by 6 bases and J by 7 bases, leaving 15 bases between them. The CDR3 sequence: CSALRGGNEAFF. CDR3 sequence (DNA): TGCAGTGCCCTCCGAGGAGGCAATGAAGCTTTCTTT.

CDR3 sequence reads: CASSFGSGGTYNEQFF. The CDR3 DNA follows: TGTGCCAGCAGTTTTGGTAGCGGGGGGACCTACAATGAGCAGTTCTTC. V is TRBV12-3 or TRBV12-4 and J is TRBJ2-1, with 10 bases aligning to TRBD2. The CDR3 is 16 residues long. J was trimmed by 2 bases and V by 3 bases; bases with no gene match: 4.

This clonotype has more than one count but fewer than ten. V and J are TRBV6-2 or TRBV6-3 and TRBJ1-2; D ambiguous. The ends were cut back, 4 bases at V and 6 bases at J, with 15 bases in the middle. The CDR3 consists of 14 residues. From germline, CDR1 is MNHEY and CDR2 SVGEGT. Written as DNA, the CDR3 is TGTGCCAGCAGTTCGTTTTTCTGGGGAGATGGCTACACCTTC. Translation gives CASSSFFWGDGYTF.

This clonotype was recorded many times. This chain connects TRBV6-5 to TRBJ1-6, with TRBD1 matching 7 bases. V was pared by 2 bases and J by 7 bases, with 11 bases of the junction left unmatched. The length of the CDR3 is 17 residues. Germline V gene data show CDR1 as MNHEY and CDR2 as SVGAGI. DNA for the CDR3: TGTGCCAGCAGTTACGATCGCGGGGACAGACCCAATTCACCCCTCCACTTT. Translating gives CASSYDRGDRPNSPLHF.

The chain combines TRBV5-5 with TRBJ2-4; possibly TRBD2 for D (5 bases). Trimming shortened V by 0 bases and J by 7 bases, and 20 bases separated the two germline ends. The length of the CDR3 is 17 residues. From germline, CDR1 is SGHKS and CDR2 YYEKEE (reference sequence). DNA of the CDR3: TGTGCCAGCAGCTTGGGGTCCGGGATGAGCACGGGGAACATTCAGTACTTC. It encodes CASSLGSGMSTGNIQYF.

This clonotype was picked up many times. The chain combines TRBV4-1 with TRBJ1-1, with 9 bases identical to TRBD1. Germline CDR1 reads MGHRA; CDR2 reads YSYEKL. The CDR3 is made up of 17 amino acids. The V segment lost 2 bases and the J segment 4 bases; nucleotides outside the gene matches: 11. CDR3 sequence (DNA): TGCGCCAGCAGCCAACTCCCGGGACAGGGTCTGAGCACTGAAGCTTTCTTT. Amino acid sequence: CASSQLPGQGLSTEAFF.

This clonotype was seen repeatedly, ten times or more. The CDR3 DNA follows: TGTGCCAGCAGCCTCCTAGCAGATGAGCAGTTCTTC. Amino acids: CASSLLADEQFF. The genes are TRBV4-2 and TRBJ2-1; a possible D gene is TRBD2 (5 bases). The CDR3 runs 12 residues. Germline assignment: CDR1 LGHNA and CDR2 YNFKEQ. The germline V and J ends were trimmed by 4 bases and 8 bases, with 9 bases remaining between them.

In its sample, this clonotype was seen many times. The rearrangement links TRBV29-1 to TRBJ2-1; tentatively, D is TRBD1 (5 bases). Germline V CDR1 and CDR2: SQVTM, ANQGSEA. Trimming pared 1 base from V and 10 bases from J, leaving 11 bases between. CDR3 length: 12 residues. CDR3 coding DNA: TGCAGCGTTGAAGTAGGGGATCAGGAGCAGTTCTTC. Amino acid sequence: CSVEVGDQEQFF.

The V gene is TRBV12-3 or TRBV12-4, the J gene TRBJ2-5; 9 bases are a match to TRBD2. V shed 1 base, J shed 1 base, and the junction held 4 bases outside the gene matches. This CDR3 comprises 16 residues. The chain's CDR3 is CASSLELAGPQETQYF. The CDR3 DNA follows: TGTGCCAGCAGTTTAGAGCTAGCGGGGCCCCAAGAGACCCAGTACTTC.

Many counts were recorded for this clonotype. An end of the junction differs from the germline gene, which may be a read error. The V gene is TRBV7-9, the J gene TRBJ2-3; D unresolved. This CDR3 comprises 14 residues. Germline V gene data show CDR1 as SEHNR and CDR2 as FQNEAQ (reference sequence). The CDR3 loop reads CASSPRAGTDTQYF. CDR3 DNA: TGTGCCAGCAGCCCAAGGGCAGGCACGGATACGCAGTATTTT.

The chain couples TRBV7-2 to TRBJ1-2; maybe TRBD1 (6 bases). V was trimmed by 2 bases and J by 4 bases, leaving 17 bases between them. Germline CDR1 SGHTA, CDR2 FQGNSA. There are 16 residues in the CDR3. CDR3 sequence reads: CASSLIRGTQSYGYTF. CDR3 bases: TGTGCCAGCAGCTTAATCCGAGGGACACAATCCTATGGCTACACCTTC.

This clonotype turned up a few times. The V and J genes are TRBV5-1 and TRBJ1-4; no clear D. The CDR3 extends over 13 amino acids. Per the germline V gene, CDR1 is SGHRS and CDR2 is YFSETQ. V lost 5 bases, J lost 5 bases, and 10 bases lay in between. In nucleotides, the CDR3 is TGCGCCAGCAGTGGTCAGGTCAATGAAAAACTGTTTTTT. This encodes CASSGQVNEKLFF.

The V call is TRBV3-1, the J call TRBJ1-2; 12 nucleotides align to TRBD1. J gave up 7 bases and V 1 base, and 7 bases lay outside the gene matches. Germline-derived CDR1 and CDR2 are LGHDT and YNNKEL (reference sequence). CDR3 length equals 16 residues. CDR3 sequence reads: CASSQGSGQGAGGYTF. The CDR3 coding sequence is TGTGCCAGCAGCCAAGGATCGGGACAGGGGGCAGGTGGCTACACCTTC.

The chain is built from TRBV19 and TRBJ2-7; D possibly corresponds to TRBD1 (5 bases). Germline-derived CDR1 and CDR2 are LNHDA and SQIVND (reference sequence). The V and J ends lost 1 base and 2 bases respectively, with 18 bases between them. The CDR3 runs to 17 residues. CDR3 nucleotides: TGTGCCAGTAGTATAGTGCCCCATGGGGCTGCCCCCTACGAGCAGTACTTC. Translated: CASSIVPHGAAPYEQYF. The complete variable domain, with remaining parts taken from reference TRBV19 and TRBJ2-7, reads DGGITQSPKYLFRKEGQNVTLSCEQNLNHDAMYWYRQDPGQGLRLIYYSQIVNDFQKGDIAEGYSVSREKKESFPLTVTSAQKNPTAFYLCASSIVPHGAAPYEQYFGPGTRLTVT.

This clonotype was found many times. The rearrangement joins TRBV7-9 to TRBJ2-7; the D is unclear. Trimming shortened V by 1 base and J by 1 base, and 11 bases separated the two germline ends. The germline V gene encodes CDR1 SEHNR and CDR2 FQNEAQ (reference sequence). This CDR3 is 15 amino acids long. The CDR3 protein is CASSLESGPSYEQYF. In DNA, the CDR3 is TGTGCCAGCAGCTTAGAATCAGGTCCTTCCTACGAGCAGTACTTC.

The rearrangement joins TRBV28 to TRBJ2-5; 7 nucleotides line up with TRBD2. Trimming took 8 bases from V and 2 from J; bases not matched to a gene: 5. The CDR3 covers 13 residues. CDR1 MDHEN and CDR2 SYDVKM come from the germline V gene. CDR3 amino acids: CASGTGGQETQYF. CDR3 nucleotides: TGTGCCAGCGGGACGGGGGGTCAAGAGACCCAGTACTTC. The full variable domain, its missing parts supplied by reference TRBV28 and TRBJ2-5, is DVKVTQSSRYLVKRTGEKVFLECVQDMDHENMFWYRQDPGLGLRLIYFSYDVKMKEKGDIPEGYSVSREKKERFSLILESASTNQTSMYLCASGTGGQETQYFGPGTRLLVL.

This clonotype was seen more than once but under ten times. As DNA, the CDR3 is TGTGCCACCGGGACAGGGGTACGTAATTCACCCCTCCACTTT. This gives the protein CATGTGVRNSPLHF. This rearrangement joins TRBV10-3 to TRBJ1-6; TRBD1 agrees at 10 bases. Germline loops: CDR1 ENHRY, CDR2 SYGVKD. This CDR3 spans 14 amino acids. The V gene end was trimmed by 10 bases and the J gene end by 6 bases; junction bases not matched to a gene: 6.

This clonotype showed up just a few times. This rearrangement joins TRBV7-2 to TRBJ2-3; possibly TRBD2 for D (7 bases). The CDR3 has 16 residues. CDR1 is SGHTA, CDR2 FQGNSA, per germline. V was shortened by 5 bases and J by 2 bases, with 17 bases between the two germline ends. The CDR3 reads CASSNHRGTNTDTQYF. The DNA of the CDR3 is TGTGCCAGCAGCAATCATAGGGGGACTAACACAGATACGCAGTATTTT.